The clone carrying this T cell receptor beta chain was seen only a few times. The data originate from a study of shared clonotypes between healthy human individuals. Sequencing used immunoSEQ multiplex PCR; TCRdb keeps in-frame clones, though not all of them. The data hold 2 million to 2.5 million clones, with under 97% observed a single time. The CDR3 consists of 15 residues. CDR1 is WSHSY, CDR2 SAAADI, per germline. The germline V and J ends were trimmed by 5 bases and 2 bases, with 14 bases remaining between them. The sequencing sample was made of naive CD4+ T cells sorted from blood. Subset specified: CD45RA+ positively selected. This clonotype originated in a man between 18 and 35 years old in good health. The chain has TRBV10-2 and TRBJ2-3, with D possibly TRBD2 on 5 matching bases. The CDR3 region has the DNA TGCGCCAGCAGTACTAGAGAGGTGCACACAGATACGCAGTATTTT. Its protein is CASSTREVHTDTQYF.